The 4 T cell receptor beta chains presented below share a single source sample, sequenced in a study of shared T cell receptors in the human thymus. The repertoire was sequenced with immunoSEQ multiplex PCR; TCRdb's copy has only in-frame clones and lacks some. The table has hundreds of thousands of clones, around 89% seen once; the top ten hold about 0.01%. These data are also associated with another study on human thymus T cells.

Sample: thymocytes. These receptor sequences come from a boy younger than two with a congenital heart defect.

This sequence joins TRBV7-9 and TRBJ2-2; D gene ambiguous. Trimming cost V 1 base and J 4 bases, with 13 bases left between them. Germline V gene lookup returns CDR1 SEHNR and CDR2 FQNEAQ (reference sequence). This CDR3 has 16 amino acids. The CDR3 here is CASSLVVQAGTGELFF. CDR3 nucleotides: TGTGCCAGCAGCTTAGTAGTCCAGGCTGGCACCGGGGAGCTGTTTTTT. Drawing the rest from reference TRBV7-9 and TRBJ2-2, the complete variable domain is DTGVSQNPRHKITKRGQNVTFRCDPISEHNRLYWYRQTLGQGPEFLTYFQNEAQLEKSRLLSDRFSAERPKGSFSTLEIQRTEQGDSAMYLCASSLVVQAGTGELFFGEGSRLTVL.

V usage is TRBV2 and J usage is TRBJ1-1, with D perhaps TRBD1 (5 bases). Germline assignment: CDR1 SNHLY and CDR2 FYNNEI. V was clipped by 11 bases and J by 5 bases, with 12 bases between them. The CDR3 has 11 residues. The DNA for the CDR3 is TGTGCCGTCCGGGGGGGGACTGAAGCTTTCTTT. Residues: CAVRGGTEAFF.

The rearrangement joins TRBV15 to TRBJ2-1; 14 nucleotides line up with TRBD2. J gave up 8 bases and V 5 bases, and 5 bases lay outside the gene matches. Germline values: CDR1 LNHNV, CDR2 YYDKDF (reference sequence). The CDR3 runs 15 residues. Here the CDR3 reads CATSGGLAGGDEQFF. The CDR3 DNA is TGTGCCACCAGCGGAGGACTAGCGGGAGGCGATGAGCAGTTCTTC.

The chain has TRBV28 and TRBJ2-7; 7 bases map to TRBD1. Germline-derived CDR1 and CDR2 are MDHEN and SYDVKM. V dropped 8 bases and J dropped 1; count of bases not matched to a gene: 8. This CDR3 spans 14 amino acids. The CDR3 is CASWAQGRSYEQYF. CDR3 bases: TGTGCCAGCTGGGCACAGGGGCGGTCCTACGAGCAGTACTTC.